Below are 29 T cell receptor beta chains sequenced from a single sample in a study of PD-1 blockade in mismatch repair-deficient tumors. Clones were read by immunoSEQ multiplex PCR, and TCRdb kept only the in-frame ones, dropping some. The sample consists of around 15,000 clones, 84% of them appearing once. The time point is: roughly 10-day in vitro stimulation with candidate neoantigen peptide 5. Antigens of these TCRs are unknown. The sequences come from cells cultured in vitro, collected from a patient treated with pembrolizumab. These receptors were obtained from an adult with mismatch repair-deficient cancer.

The V call is TRBV13, the J call TRBJ1-2; a possible D gene is TRBD1 (6 bases). This CDR3 has 12 residues. Germline V CDR1 and CDR2: PRHDT, FYEKMQ (reference sequence). Trimming removed 5 bases at V and 5 bases at J, with 9 bases between. CDR3 DNA: TGTGCCAGCAGCACCAGGGGTTATGGCTACACCTTC. Translation gives CASSTRGYGYTF. Combining the CDR3 with reference TRBV13 and TRBJ1-2 gives the whole variable domain AAGVIQSPRHLIKEKRETATLKCYPIPRHDTVYWYQQGPGQDPQFLISFYEKMQSDKGSIPDRFSAQQFSDYHSELNMSSLELGDSALYFCASSTRGYGYTFGSGTRLTVV.

The chain joins TRBV27 to TRBJ1-2, with D uncertain. Germline V CDR1 and CDR2: MNHEY, SMNVEV (reference sequence). The CDR3 is made up of 13 amino acids. V lost 3 bases to trimming and J lost 3 bases, with 8 bases between them. The CDR3: CASSFLGYYGYTF. CDR3 nucleotide sequence: TGTGCCAGCAGTTTTTTGGGTTACTATGGCTACACCTTC.

This chain links TRBV6-5 with TRBJ2-1; 11 nucleotides agree with TRBD2. The CDR3 consists of 16 residues. CDR1 is MNHEY, CDR2 SVGAGI, per germline. Trimming at V came to 2 bases and at J to 7 bases, leaving 7 bases not matched to a gene. The CDR3 loop reads CASSYGVAGGRNEQFF. The CDR3 nucleotides are TGTGCCAGCAGTTACGGGGTAGCGGGAGGGCGAAATGAGCAGTTCTTC.

The chain couples TRBV5-1 to TRBJ2-5, with TRBD2 as a possible D gene (6 bases). The CDR3 totals 14 residues. Germline CDR1 reads SGHRS; CDR2 reads YFSETQ. V gave up 4 bases and J gave up 5 bases, with 15 bases separating them. Here the CDR3 reads CASSPSRREETQYF. The CDR3 nucleotides are TGCGCCAGCAGCCCCTCCAGGAGGGAGGAGACCCAGTACTTC. Complete variable domain (other parts from reference TRBV5-1 and TRBJ2-5): KAGVTQTPRYLIKTRGQQVTLSCSPISGHRSVSWYQQTPGQGLQFLFEYFSETQRNKGNFPGRFSGRQFSNSRSEMNVSTLELGDSALYLCASSPSRREETQYFGPGTRLLVL.

The chain is built from TRBV5-1 and TRBJ1-4, with D possibly TRBD1 on 6 matching bases. The CDR3 totals 14 residues. V was trimmed by 4 bases and J by 6 bases, leaving 13 bases between them. Germline loops: CDR1 SGHRS, CDR2 YFSETQ. The CDR3 sequence is CASSLQGLDEKLFF. The CDR3 DNA reads TGCGCCAGCAGCCTCCAGGGGCTGGATGAAAAACTGTTTTTT.

The chain has TRBV6-1 and TRBJ1-1; TRBD1 aligns across 9 bases. Germline CDR1 and CDR2: MNHNS and SASEGT. Germline trimming cut 6 bases from V and 10 bases from J; bases unmatched to any gene: 12. The CDR3 covers 14 residues. This CDR3 is CASRNTGGERGAFF. The DNA of the CDR3 is TGTGCCAGCAGGAATACAGGGGGCGAGAGGGGAGCTTTCTTT.

The chain uses TRBV5-1 and TRBJ2-1; 12 nucleotides match TRBD1. Germline V gene sequence: CDR1 SGHRS, CDR2 YFSETQ. The CDR3 covers 16 residues. Trimming removed 0 bases from V and 7 bases from J; junction bases left unmatched: 5. This CDR3 is CASSLGGTGGGNEQFF. CDR3 nucleotides: TGCGCCAGCAGCTTGGGAGGGACAGGGGGCGGAAATGAGCAGTTCTTC.

The chain is built from TRBV6-1 and TRBJ2-4; 11 bases agree with TRBD2. Trimming cost V 4 bases and J 9 bases; bases outside gene matches: 17. This CDR3 has 18 residues. From germline, CDR1 is MNHNS and CDR2 SASEGT. CDR3 protein: CASSVVPIAGGPGGIQYF. The CDR3 DNA is TGTGCCAGCAGTGTGGTGCCCATAGCGGGAGGGCCCGGGGGCATTCAGTACTTC.

This clone appeared once. The CDR3 sequence: CASRTGGPTYGYTF. CDR3 nucleotides: TGTGCCAGCAGGACAGGGGGCCCCACCTATGGCTACACCTTC. The gene calls are TRBV6-5 and TRBJ1-2, with TRBD1 matching over 10 bases. V trimming: 6 bases; J trimming: 4 bases; junction bases outside the gene matches: 5. The CDR3 runs 14 residues. Germline CDR1 MNHEY, CDR2 SVGAGI.

This CDR3 reads CASSPRTSGYEQYF. The CDR3 bases are TGTGCCAGCAGCCCGAGGACTAGCGGCTACGAGCAGTACTTC. The chain uses TRBV7-2 and TRBJ2-7, with TRBD2 matching over 10 bases. Per the germline V gene, CDR1 is SGHTA and CDR2 is FQGNSA. This CDR3 region has 14 residues. J gave up 3 bases and V 5 bases, and 4 bases lay outside the gene matches. Full variable domain (missing parts from reference TRBV7-2 and TRBJ2-7): GAGVSQSPSNKVTEKGKDVELRCDPISGHTALYWYRQSLGQGLEFLIYFQGNSAPDKSGLPSDRFSAERTGGSVSTLTIQRTQQEDSAVYLCASSPRTSGYEQYFGPGTRLTVT.

J is TRBJ1-5 and V is TRBV28; 7 positions agree with TRBD1. V dropped 2 bases and J dropped 0; count of bases not matched to a gene: 10. The CDR3 totals 18 residues. From germline, CDR1 is MDHEN and CDR2 SYDVKM. The CDR3 DNA follows: TGTGCCAGCAGTTTACCCGACAGGGTACCTTATAGCAATCAGCCCCAGCATTTT. Its translation is CASSLPDRVPYSNQPQHF.

The chain couples TRBV2 to TRBJ2-5; D not certain. The CDR3 has 12 residues. The germline V gene encodes CDR1 SNHLY and CDR2 FYNNEI. Trimming took 1 base from V and 2 from J, leaving 2 bases between them. The CDR3 region has the DNA TGTGCCAGCAGTGAAGTTCAAGAGACCCAGTACTTC. Encoded protein: CASSEVQETQYF. Full variable domain (remainder filled in from reference TRBV2 and TRBJ2-5): EPEVTQTPSHQVTQMGQEVILRCVPISNHLYFYWYRQILGQKVEFLVSFYNNEISEKSEIFDDQFSVERPDGSNFTLKIRSTKLEDSAMYFCASSEVQETQYFGPGTRLLVL.

V usage is TRBV2 and J usage is TRBJ2-1; D is undetermined. With 0 bases removed from V and 8 bases from J, the gap between germline ends came to 8 bases. CDR1 and CDR2 (germline): SNHLY, FYNNEI. The CDR3 length is 13 residues. The CDR3 sequence: CASSEAGWDEQFF. CDR3 coding DNA: TGTGCCAGCAGTGAAGCAGGGTGGGATGAGCAGTTCTTC.

In DNA, the CDR3 is TGTGCCAGCAGTCCGTTCTTCACGGGGGGCGCTACTGAAGCTTTCTTT. This encodes CASSPFFTGGATEAFF. The chain combines TRBV27 with TRBJ1-1; TRBD1 might be the D (6 bases). The germline gives CDR1 MNHEY, CDR2 SMNVEV (reference sequence). Trimming pared 5 bases from V and 5 bases from J, leaving 21 bases between. The CDR3 covers 16 residues.

The chain is built from TRBV27 and TRBJ2-3; TRBD2 agrees at 14 bases. Germline V gene data show CDR1 as MNHEY and CDR2 as SMNVEV (reference sequence). J gave up 1 base and V 4 bases, and 4 bases lay outside the gene matches. CDR3 length equals 17 residues. The CDR3 loop is CASSSGLAGVGTDTQYF. The CDR3 DNA reads as TGTGCCAGCAGTTCGGGACTAGCGGGAGTGGGCACAGATACGCAGTATTTT.

The chain joins TRBV6-1 to TRBJ2-7; D ambiguous. The CDR3 has 13 amino acids. Germline V lookup: CDR1 MNHNS, CDR2 SASEGT. Trimming pared 6 bases from V and 0 bases from J, leaving 9 bases between. The CDR3 coding sequence is TGTGCCAGCAGACTTCCGAGCTCCTACGAGCAGTACTTC. It translates to CASRLPSSYEQYF.

J is TRBJ2-2 and V is TRBV28; no firm D call. Trimming took 8 bases from V and 3 from J, leaving 13 bases between them. Germline CDR1 reads MDHEN; CDR2 reads SYDVKM. The CDR3 loop spans 14 amino acids. For the CDR3, the DNA is TGTGCCAGCCGGGTTATCGAGGACACCGGGGAGCTGTTTTTT. As protein: CASRVIEDTGELFF.

This clone has a handful of counts. J is TRBJ2-1 and V is TRBV2; TRBD2 aligns across 12 bases. Germline CDR1 is SNHLY and CDR2 is FYNNEI. The CDR3 consists of 14 residues. V shed 5 bases and J 6 bases; nucleotides not matched to a gene: 2. In nucleotides, the CDR3 is TGTGCCAGCAGTTCTAGCGGGAGGGTCAATGAGCAGTTCTTC. This encodes CASSSSGRVNEQFF.

This rearrangement joins TRBV9 to TRBJ2-1; 10 nucleotides agree with TRBD2. Germline trimming cut 3 bases from V and 11 bases from J; bases unmatched to any gene: 17. Germline V gene sequence: CDR1 SGDLS, CDR2 YYNGEE. The CDR3 has 17 residues. CDR3 in DNA: TGTGCCAGCAGCGCATCCGGGACTAGCGCCCTGTCGAATCAGCAGTTCTTC. Encoded protein: CASSASGTSALSNQQFF.

The rearrangement uses TRBV6-1 and TRBJ2-1; maybe TRBD1 (5 bases). The CDR3 spans 15 residues. V shed 4 bases and J shed 0 bases, with 10 bases lying between them. CDR1 is MNHNS and CDR2 is SASEGT in the germline V gene. CDR3 nucleotide sequence: TGTGCCAGCAGTGCCGACAGAAACTCCTACAATGAGCAGTTCTTC. Protein: CASSADRNSYNEQFF.

CDR3 bases: TGTGCCAGCAGGCCCCCGGGCCCCGTCGATGAGCAGTTCTTC. Its translation is CASRPPGPVDEQFF. The rearrangement joins TRBV11-3 to TRBJ2-1, with unresolved D. This CDR3 comprises 14 residues. Germline loops: CDR1 SGHNT, CDR2 YENEEA. The germline V and J ends were trimmed by 6 bases and 8 bases, with 17 bases remaining between them.

This clone was recorded a few times. The chain links TRBV5-1 to TRBJ2-5; tentatively, D is TRBD1 (6 bases). The germline V and J ends were trimmed by 2 bases and 5 bases, with 10 bases remaining between them. The CDR3 sequence is 13 residues long. Germline CDR1 and CDR2: SGHRS and YFSETQ. CDR3 region: CASSFQGSETQYF. CDR3 DNA sequence: TGCGCCAGCAGCTTCCAGGGGAGCGAGACCCAGTACTTC.

This chain uses TRBV15 with TRBJ2-1; 7 bases align to TRBD2. This CDR3 region has 12 residues. The ends lost 3 bases at V and 11 bases at J; junction bases unmatched: 4. Looked up from germline, CDR1 is LNHNV and CDR2 is YYDKDF (reference sequence). This CDR3 is CATSREAGKQFF. The CDR3, as DNA: TGTGCCACCAGCAGGGAAGCGGGAAAGCAGTTCTTC.

V and J are TRBV2 and TRBJ2-2; D might be TRBD1 (9 bases). V was clipped by 8 bases and J by 4 bases, with 26 bases between them. This CDR3 has 18 residues. Germline V gene data show CDR1 as SNHLY and CDR2 as FYNNEI. CDR3 amino acids: CASGRDRATSGVTGELFF. CDR3 sequence (DNA): TGTGCCAGCGGCCGGGACAGGGCAACTAGCGGCGTCACCGGGGAGCTGTTTTTT.

The chain links TRBV30 to TRBJ2-3, with D perhaps TRBD1 or TRBD2 (6 bases each). Per germline, CDR1 GTSNPN and CDR2 SVGIG (reference sequence). This CDR3 spans 15 amino acids. Trimming shortened V by 3 bases and J by 1 base, and 14 bases separated the two germline ends. CDR3 region: CAWSPPGARTDTQYF. CDR3 DNA sequence: TGTGCCTGGAGCCCCCCGGGGGCGCGCACAGATACGCAGTATTTT.

This clone was found once. V usage is TRBV5-1 and J usage is TRBJ2-7; D is ambiguous. Trimming left V 0 bases short and J 4 bases short, with 5 bases between. CDR3 size: 12 residues. Germline assignment: CDR1 SGHRS and CDR2 YFSETQ. CDR3 bases: TGCGCCAGCAGCTTGGAAGGGTACGAGCAGTACTTC. It codes for CASSLEGYEQYF.

The genes are TRBV6-4 and TRBJ2-5; 8 bases map to TRBD2. The V gene's germline CDR1 is MRHNA and CDR2 SNTAGT. The CDR3 loop spans 15 amino acids. The V and J ends lost 3 bases and 4 bases, in that order; junction bases with no gene match: 7. CDR3 DNA sequence: TGTGCCAGCAGTGAACATCCTAGCGGGTTAGAGACCCAGTACTTC. Encoded protein: CASSEHPSGLETQYF.

This chain's CDR3 is CASSLDPGYGYTF. The CDR3 DNA is TGTGCCAGCAGCTTAGACCCAGGGTATGGCTACACCTTC. This chain connects TRBV11-2 to TRBJ1-2, with D possibly matching TRBD1 (5 bases). Germline loops: CDR1 SGHAT, CDR2 FQNNGV. The CDR3 has 13 residues. Trimming removed 0 bases at V and 5 bases at J, with 7 bases between. The full variable domain, with the rest looked up from reference TRBV11-2 and TRBJ1-2, is EAGVAQSPRYKIIEKRQSVAFWCNPISGHATLYWYQQILGQGPKLLIQFQNNGVVDDSQLPKDRFSAERLKGVDSTLKIQPAKLEDSAVYLCASSLDPGYGYTFGSGTRLTVV.

This chain links TRBV19 with TRBJ2-1; TRBD2 aligns across 10 bases. Germline V gives CDR1 LNHDA, CDR2 SQIVND (reference sequence). The junction had 1 base not matched to a gene; V was cut back by 3 bases and J by 2 bases. The CDR3 loop spans 15 amino acids. CDR3 residues: CASSISGGPYNEQFF. The DNA of the CDR3 is TGTGCCAGTAGTATTAGCGGGGGGCCCTACAATGAGCAGTTCTTC.